This record concerns one T cell receptor (beta chain) sequence. Its antigen target is currently unknown. No base qualities exist here, and no much larger clone lies one base off it. The data belong to a study of cytomegalovirus exposure and HLA in healthy donors (dated by TCRdb to about 2017). Study-level background: According to an earlier analysis of 550 to 750 of the donors, 200 million or so T cells yielded approximately 120 million unique TCR beta sequences and about 280 Gb of sequence data. The study combined high-throughput TCR immunosequencing, statistical association of individual TCRs with disease status, and machine learning to predict cytomegalovirus infection status. Besides the first cohort of 550 to 750 subjects, a separate validation cohort made up of 95 to 150 different subjects was used. HLA typing covered class I and class II loci at four-digit resolution. Because of strong linkage in the cohort, four or five DR-DQ haplotypes were treated as single units for association and clustering. The study aimed to test whether cataloging public T cell receptors could reveal signatures of past pathogen exposure. An early release covering 550 to 650 HLA-typed donors comprised about 300 gigabases of sequencing data and some 79 million unique TCR sequences. A later genetic analysis took genome-wide SNP genotypes for about 60% of the roughly 670 donors and used that subset as a discovery cohort. Using immunosequencing, the study profiled T cell repertoires from 550 to 750 subjects and related those repertoires to cytomegalovirus serostatus. Typing coverage varied by locus: roughly 620-640 donors for A, B, C, DRB1 and DQB1; around 560 for DQA1; about 600 for DPA1; fewer than 480 for DPB1. A later analysis re-examined previously published TCR beta repertoires from more than 650 donors and added high-resolution HLA genotyping to investigate patterns of TCR occurrence. On average, roughly 240,000 unique TCR beta nucleotide sequences were sequenced per donor among roughly 430 genotyped donors of the cohort, with roughly 18% of those sequences being non-productive. Of the 398 genotyped donors, roughly 85% fell in the genetic ancestry cluster associated with self-reported Caucasian donors. Rather than using new phenotypic data, the later analysis identified candidate immune exposures from TCR beta sequences and from how often those sequences occurred across donors. All discovery cohort repertoires had been generated on a single sequencing platform. Donor age, sex, ethnicity and CMV serostatus were collected together with the repertoire data. An earlier analysis of some 500 of the donors used high-throughput TCR beta sequencing to judge whether each TCR beta V gene segment behaved as functional or pseudogenic.

The library was built by means of the immunoSEQ multiplex PCR assay. For the multiplex PCR, a mixture combining 60 forward primers for TCR Vbeta segments and 13 reverse primers for TCR Jbeta segments was used. The CDR3 region of rearranged TCR beta genes was amplified from genomic DNA by a multiplex PCR assay. The Illumina HiSeq System was used to sequence the amplified TCR beta libraries as 87-base-pair reads. As for the original processing: In a later analysis, some 80 million unique TCR beta chains were counted across the 500 to 700 repertoires, and roughly 10 million of these chains were shared by at least two donors. A nearest-neighbor algorithm error-corrected the raw reads and collapsed the reads into unique sequences, merging closely related sequences to remove PCR and sequencing errors. Alignment of CDR3 sequences to IMGT reference sequences was used to assign V, D and J gene segments. For a sequence to be retained, at least a six-nucleotide match to both a V gene segment and a J gene segment was required. A rearrangement was called productive if the CDR3 had no stop codons and remained in frame with V and J, and every other rearrangement was called non-productive. CDR3 was defined by IMGT convention, running from the second conserved V-encoded cysteine to the conserved J-encoded phenylalanine. In an earlier analysis of just under 600 of the donors, sequences lacking an unambiguous match to a single V gene segment were excluded. An earlier analysis of fewer than 750 of the donors classified V segments as functional when productive rearrangements were above 56.7% and as segregating when the standard deviation between donors was above 5%. To diagnose cytomegalovirus status from the catalog of TCR beta chain sequences, a statistical classification framework was built. In a later analysis, V and J genes were assigned by comparing TCR nucleotide sequences against IMGT/GENE-DB human TR gene sequences. In a later analysis, CDR3 sequences and most-parsimonious VDJ recombination scenarios were assigned using the TCRdist pipeline. In a later analysis, every TCR beta chain was defined by the combination of its CDR3 amino acid sequence and its V-gene family, and reads without a unique V-gene family were dropped. A later analysis removed several hundred highly shared, low-generation-probability nucleotide sequences to deal with suspected cross-contamination and a sequencing artifact. A later analysis calculated a clonal expansion index for each public chain from normalized within-repertoire ranks of inferred template counts. Generation probabilities in a later analysis came from a VDJ recombination model fitted to out-of-frame rearrangements, and those results were checked against IGoR. Hypergeometric tests were used in a later analysis to score TCR-TCR, TCR-HLA and TCR-CMV co-occurrence, with a repertoire-size bias correction applied to the TCR pairs. False discovery rates were estimated in a later analysis by permuting HLA or CMV assignments 20 times. A later analysis grouped co-occurring TCRs with DBSCAN, adding TCRdist sequence similarity when clustering within HLA-allele-positive subsets. Co-occurrence clustering excluded repertoires with fewer than 30,000 or more than 120,000 public chains, plus five with anomalous nucleotide sharing. The clones in this table, taken by TCRdb from immuneACCESS, are in-frame only. Not every clone is retained; where verified, under half of the shortfall comes from an unresolved V gene, and the cause of the rest is unknown. The V and J calls and clone size were taken over from that table, and D and trimming were inferred from the DNA. The sample contains some 130,000 clones, over 60% of them found a single time. The ten largest clonotypes hold 1% of the sample.

V loses 4 bases of germline sequence and J loses 2 bases, and the interval between the two ends is 15 bases. The CDR3 sequence holds 15 residues, the cysteine and phenylalanine included. CDR3 DNA is the only sequence kept; it has 45 bases, read in frame from the first base. CDR1 and CDR2 are read off the germline V gene as SGHRS and YFSETQ. On the study overall, not on this receptor specifically: A later genetic analysis associated a missense DCLRE1C variant with V-gene and J-gene trimming of TCR beta chains, and an independent cohort replicated the association. A later analysis associated 16,951 TCR beta sequences with specific HLA alleles at a false discovery rate of 0.05. A cluster of highly shared sequence variants was judged likely to represent a technical artifact of the sequencing pipeline. A further reported finding was that TCR beta sequences accurately predicted the HLA-A and HLA-B alleles for most subjects in the first cohort. In both the original and validation cohorts, the classifier was reported to diagnose cytomegalovirus status with high specificity and sensitivity. In vitro tests confirmed that a few of the cytomegalovirus-associated TCR beta chains recognize cytomegalovirus antigens. The study listed 170 or so TCR beta chains as associated with cytomegalovirus. The authors suggested that the approach could potentially be extended to other disease states and immunological phenotypes. Correlated functional status among segregating V segments might be attributable to linkage disequilibrium, but an unknown experimental factor could not be ruled out. Most TCR sequences were observed very rarely across donors, whereas some public TCRs were present in many individuals. According to a later analysis, parvovirus B19, influenza, CMV and Epstein-Barr virus appeared linked to several top co-occurrence clusters. Some IMGT-functional V segments, including TRBV6-2 and TRBV6-3, could not be told apart with the 87-base-pair reads, so those segments were excluded. In an earlier analysis of 587 of the donors, most TCR beta V segments appeared in productive rearrangements about 87% or about 30% of the time, broadly matching IMGT annotations. Because counts were too low, some 17 rarely observed V segments, including chromosome 9 orphons, were excluded from the earlier analysis of 587 of the donors. Because HLA typing was unavailable for some donors at each locus, only the typed subset was used in association tests. According to a later genetic analysis, donors in an Asian-associated ancestry cluster had fewer N-insertions in productive TCRs than the approximately 630-donor mean. Sequencing depth was assumed to be roughly uniform across donors in the presence/absence analyses, though that assumption may not hold. In a later analysis, HLA-associated TCR beta chains were found to be more clonally expanded and to have lower generation probabilities than equally common non-associated chains. In this cohort, only TCR beta chains were sequenced, and detectable features were limited by the absence of alpha or paired-chain data. Immune exposure information for the cohort was limited to CMV serostatus. A later analysis found that most CMV-associated TCR beta chains appeared HLA-restricted, with HLA associations seemingly driven largely by CMV exposure. In a later analysis, TCR association rates were found to vary across HLA loci, with the most associated TCRs seen for DRB1 alleles and the fewest for HLA-C alleles. Assigning TCR associations to individual alleles was difficult when HLA alleles, especially DR and DQ, strongly co-occurred.

The cohort consisted of hundreds of healthy bone marrow donors. At the time of sampling, every cohort member was nominally healthy, though immune exposures that went unrecorded were likely present. Of the 666 cohort members, approximately 300 had positive CMV serostatus and roughly 330 had negative CMV serostatus, and CMV serostatus was not recorded for the donor. Each donor provided a peripheral blood sample, and peripheral blood mononuclear cells were used for TCR beta sequencing. Genomic DNA was extracted from the blood cell samples with the Qiagen DNeasy Blood Extraction Kit. The TCR was taken from a human donor in good health. The sequenced material came from PBMCs. This chain is built from TRBV5-1 and TRBJ1-2; matching of 6 bases hints at TRBD1 as the D gene. DNA sequence: TGCGCCAGCAGCCTAATCCAGGGGCGGAACTATGGCTACACCTTC. Its coded protein is CASSLIQGRNYGYTF.